This T cell receptor (beta chain) originates from a study of T cell repertoires in cytomegalovirus infection. TCRdb analysed the reads with MiXCR anew, one entry per CDR3 protein. The sample has a few hundred thousand distinct CDR3 sequences; 25% to 35% are singletons. A word on this clonotype: What it binds is not known.

The germline V gene has CDR1 KGHSH and CDR2 LQKENI. The CDR3 sequence is 16 residues long. V gave up 3 bases and J gave up 6 bases; unmatched junction bases: 9. The source of this sequence is a human donor in good health (CMV status not recorded). Some clones in this sample may be carry-over from other donors' samples. J is TRBJ1-5 and V is TRBV18; the match to TRBD1 covers 9 bases. This specimen consisted of cultured PBMCs, obtained from culture after CMV antigen stimulation. The DNA for the CDR3 is TGTGCCAGCTCACCGTACGGACAGGGGAGAGGTCAGCCCCAGCATTTT. Translated: CASSPYGQGRGQPQHF.